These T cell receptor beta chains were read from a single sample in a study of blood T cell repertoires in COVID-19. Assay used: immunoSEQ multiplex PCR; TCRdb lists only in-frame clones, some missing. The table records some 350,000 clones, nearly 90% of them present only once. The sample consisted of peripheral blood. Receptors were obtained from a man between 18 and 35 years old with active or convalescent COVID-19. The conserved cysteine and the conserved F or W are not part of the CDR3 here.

cdr3_aa: ASGRETQY; v_call: TRBV6-4
cdr3_aa: ASSEDSYGYT; v_call: TRBV7-2
cdr3_aa: ASSLDRNQPQH; v_call: TRBV7-7
cdr3_aa: ATSATGFQPQH; v_call: TRBV24-1
cdr3_aa: ASSLVGGSSYNEQF; v_call: TRBV28
cdr3_aa: ASSLPRSRNYGYT; v_call: TRBV6-2/TRBV6-3
cdr3_aa: ASSPLPGNNEQF; v_call: TRBV18
cdr3_aa: ASSHDTGTSGRGYEQY; v_call: TRBV3-1/TRBV3-2
cdr3_aa: ASSVQVITEAF; v_call: TRBV28
cdr3_aa: ASSLGLAGAQETQY; v_call: TRBV7-3
cdr3_aa: ASSRLGSYEQY; v_call: TRBV6-2/TRBV6-3
cdr3_aa: ASSPIDLGGYEQY; v_call: TRBV4-1
cdr3_aa: ASSPGQGGQPQH; v_call: TRBV19
cdr3_aa: ASSSILIRDKSNTGELF; v_call: TRBV6-2/TRBV6-3
cdr3_aa: ASTSTASRRSGANVLT; v_call: TRBV19
cdr3_aa: ASNLQGANEQF; v_call: TRBV10-1
cdr3_aa: ASSLFGVGGEETQY; v_call: TRBV11-2
cdr3_aa: ASSRSGSQSYEQY; v_call: TRBV5-1
cdr3_aa: ASSLGTARGEQY; v_call: TRBV3-1/TRBV3-2
cdr3_aa: ASSLEAGGAYEQY; v_call: TRBV27
cdr3_aa: ASSFRQHYEQY; v_call: TRBV5-6
cdr3_aa: ASSDRTEAF; v_call: TRBV18
cdr3_aa: ASSRPANTGELF; v_call: TRBV5-1
cdr3_aa: ASSLGTWPQH; v_call: TRBV28
cdr3_aa: ASSQGRTGTGNTIY; v_call: TRBV4-3
cdr3_aa: ASSLGGDRQTQY; v_call: TRBV28
cdr3_aa: ASSPSPADYEQY; v_call: TRBV9
cdr3_aa: ATSASGNQPQH; v_call: TRBV24-1
cdr3_aa: ASNTEGGGYT; v_call: TRBV6-5
cdr3_aa: ASSSSDRGGNSPLH; v_call: TRBV19
cdr3_aa: ASQSRGRSSYNEQF; v_call: TRBV7-8
cdr3_aa: ASSQSLAGASYEQY; v_call: TRBV4-2
cdr3_aa: ASSQESGVGLNEQF; v_call: TRBV3-1/TRBV3-2
cdr3_aa: ATTSWTGELF; v_call: TRBV24-1
cdr3_aa: ASSQGSTNTGELF; v_call: TRBV14
cdr3_aa: ASSSELTGYGYT; v_call: TRBV7-2
cdr3_aa: ATSIRPGLTYNEQF; v_call: TRBV15
cdr3_aa: ASSLPPGNYQPQH; v_call: TRBV28
cdr3_aa: AWSYRGLLNTEAF; v_call: TRBV30
cdr3_aa: ASSQTPGQGQRPQH; v_call: TRBV4-1
cdr3_aa: ASVQDRARGGNQPQH; v_call: TRBV19
cdr3_aa: ASSLPGSGTEAF; v_call: TRBV7-2
cdr3_aa: ASIKGGVGRPQH; v_call: TRBV28
cdr3_aa: ASSLSAGLVAGRAYEQY; v_call: TRBV4-3
cdr3_aa: ASSAMPQGYEQY; v_call: TRBV19
cdr3_aa: ASSRIPEITGELF; v_call: TRBV7-9
cdr3_aa: ASSLLGVGQPQH; v_call: TRBV7-2
cdr3_aa: ASSELRDRGRGWNEKLF; v_call: TRBV6-1
cdr3_aa: ASSPDRGKDYEQY; v_call: TRBV7-3
cdr3_aa: ASSHGQGLYSGNTIY; v_call: TRBV19
cdr3_aa: ASSSPEAGTALFEQY; v_call: TRBV6-2/TRBV6-3
cdr3_aa: ATSGQGLRQPQH; v_call: TRBV15